The rows below give T cell receptor beta chains drawn from one sample of a study of PD-1 blockade in mismatch repair-deficient tumors. The method was immunoSEQ multiplex PCR; TCRdb's version includes in-frame clones alone and lacks a portion of them. The table includes approximately 120,000 clones, about 85% detected once. The sample in question was peripheral blood, obtained 44 weeks after starting pembrolizumab. These receptors were obtained from an adult with mismatch repair-deficient cancer. The CDR3 runs from the conserved cysteine through the conserved F or W. A D gene is named only where the DNA matches it firmly. A row's size may be missing; if present it is once, few, many or a size class.

>TRBJ2-4|-|TRBV11-2|-
CASRAAGRAKNIQYF
TGTGCCAGCAGGGCGGCCGGTAGAGCCAAAAACATTCAGTACTTC
>TRBJ1-1|-|TRBV7-9|-
CASSGGRNTEAFF
TGTGCCAGCAGCGGGGGGAGGAACACTGAAGCTTTCTTT
>TRBJ1-2|-|TRBV29-1|-
CSVDLADYYGYTF
TGCAGCGTTGACCTGGCTGATTACTATGGCTACACCTTC
>TRBJ2-7|-|TRBV4-3|TRBD1
CASSQGTGQYEQYF
TGCGCCAGCAGCCAGGGGACAGGTCAATACGAGCAGTACTTC
>TRBJ2-7|once|TRBV19|-
CASSKGTYHYEQYF
TGTGCCAGTAGTAAGGGGACCTACCACTACGAGCAGTACTTC
>TRBJ1-1|-|TRBV7-2|TRBD1
CASSSQGGRTEAFF
TGTGCCAGCAGCTCCCAGGGGGGACGCACTGAAGCTTTCTTT
>TRBJ2-7|once|TRBV4-3|-
CASSQDAGDSYEQYF
TGCGCCAGCAGCCAAGACGCTGGGGATTCCTACGAGCAGTACTTC
>TRBJ2-2|-|TRBV11-2|-
CASSLEERPNTGELFF
TGTGCCAGCAGCTTAGAAGAGCGGCCGAACACCGGGGAGCTGTTTTTT
>TRBJ2-7|-|TRBV11-2|TRBD2
CASSLDGGLAGGISEQYF
TGTGCCAGCAGCTTAGATGGGGGACTAGCGGGAGGTATTAGCGAGCAGTACTTC
>TRBJ2-7|-|TRBV7-6|-
CASSPQTGLSSYEQYF
TGTGCCAGCAGCCCCCAGACAGGCTTAAGCTCCTACGAGCAGTACTTC